Listed here is a single T cell receptor (beta chain). Its target is not known. Profiled with immunoSEQ multiplex PCR; TCRdb holds only in-frame clones, not every one. The sample holds nearly 110,000 clones, roughly 87% seen once. The sample originates from a study of graft-versus-host responses after intestinal transplantation. This CDR3 contains 15 residues. CDR1 is SGHKS, CDR2 YYEKEE, per germline (reference sequence). Losses at the gene ends were 5 bases for V and 3 bases for J; bases not matched to a gene: 5. The sequencing here drew on unstimulated CD4+ T cells sorted from spleen or lymph node cells, taken before transplant. The gene calls are TRBV5-5 and TRBJ1-4, with TRBD1 matching 9 bases. This TCR came from a human donor who was the organ donor for an intestinal transplant. CDR3 nucleotides: TGTGCCAGCAGTTTACGACAGGGGGCTAATGAAAAACTGTTTTTT. Its protein product is CASSLRQGANEKLFF.